These 12 T cell receptor beta chains were all obtained from the same sample, sequenced in a study of blood T cell repertoires in COVID-19. Assay: immunoSEQ multiplex PCR; the TCRdb copy retains only in-frame clones and omits some. The sample contains 430,000 or so clones, 85% to 90% of which appear only once. Specimen: PBMCs or T cells enriched from blood (not recorded which). The receptors were sampled from a woman aged 40-49 years who had recovered from COVID-19.

The V call is TRBV3-1 (or the pseudogene TRBV3-2), the J call TRBJ1-1; D might be TRBD1 (5 bases). The ends were cut back, 1 base at V and 1 base at J, with 10 bases in the middle. The CDR3 extends over 15 amino acids. Germline V gene data show CDR1 as LGHDT and CDR2 as YNNKEL (reference sequence). CDR3 sequence reads: CASSQGWQGNTEAFF. CDR3 DNA sequence: TGTGCCAGCAGCCAAGGCTGGCAGGGGAACACTGAAGCTTTCTTT.

V and J are TRBV11-2 and TRBJ2-5; TRBD2 matches 10 bases. Germline values: CDR1 SGHAT, CDR2 FQNNGV. Trimming took 0 bases from V and 5 from J; bases not matched to a gene: 3. The CDR3 has 15 amino acids. In DNA, the CDR3 is TGTGCCAGCAGCTTAGATCTAGCGGGAGTGGAGACCCAGTACTTC. Translating gives CASSLDLAGVETQYF.

J is TRBJ1-2 and V is TRBV19; D is possibly TRBD1 (5 bases). This CDR3 is 12 amino acids long. CDR1 is LNHDA, CDR2 SQIVND, per germline (reference sequence). V was cut by 3 bases and J by 8 bases, with 10 bases left in between. The CDR3 loop is CASSIPQGGYTF. The CDR3 DNA reads TGTGCCAGTAGTATCCCCCAGGGAGGCTACACCTTC.

The rearrangement joins TRBV7-8 to TRBJ2-3; TRBD2 is a possible D gene (5 bases). The V end was cut by 1 base, the J end by 2 bases, with 7 bases between. The CDR3 covers 14 residues. Per the germline V gene, CDR1 is SGHVS and CDR2 is FQNEAQ. The chain's CDR3 is CASSLVGVTDTQYF. In nucleotides, the CDR3 is TGTGCCAGCAGCTTAGTGGGAGTCACAGATACGCAGTATTTT.

J is TRBJ2-1 and V is TRBV5-8; D is possibly TRBD1 (5 bases). The CDR3 runs 14 residues. From germline, CDR1 is SGHTS and CDR2 YDEGEE. Trimming cost V 6 bases and J 2 bases, with 12 bases left between them. This CDR3 reads CASTDRRAYNEQFF. CDR3 coding DNA: TGTGCCAGCACCGACAGACGCGCCTACAATGAGCAGTTCTTC.

J is TRBJ2-7 and V is TRBV10-3; TRBD2 is a possible D gene (6 bases). Between the trimmed V and J ends, which lost 10 bases and 3 bases, there was a span of 16 bases. Germline V lookup: CDR1 ENHRY, CDR2 SYGVKD. The CDR3 loop spans 13 amino acids. CDR3 sequence: CATGSTGVYEQYF. CDR3 nucleotide sequence: TGTGCCACCGGGAGCACCGGTGTCTACGAGCAGTACTTC.

This clone was seen a few times. The gene calls are TRBV11-3 and TRBJ1-6, with D unclear. The CDR3 consists of 14 residues. Deletions cut 5 bases from V and 4 bases from J, with 9 bases between. Germline-derived CDR1 and CDR2 are SGHNT and YENEEA. CDR3 nucleotide sequence: TGTGCCAGCAGCCCCCCGGGATATAATTCACCCCTCCACTTT. It yields the protein CASSPPGYNSPLHF.

This chain uses TRBV2 with TRBJ2-1; 8 nucleotides match TRBD1. Germline CDR1 and CDR2: SNHLY and FYNNEI. The CDR3 runs 15 residues. V shed 5 bases and J 2 bases; nucleotides not matched to a gene: 5. CDR3 in DNA: TGTGCCAGCAGTCCTACAGGGGGGCCCTACAATGAGCAGTTCTTC. Protein sequence: CASSPTGGPYNEQFF.

The chain carries TRBV2 and TRBJ1-1, with D possibly being TRBD1 (6 bases). The CDR3 is 13 residues long. Germline-derived CDR1 and CDR2 are SNHLY and FYNNEI. V lost 3 bases and J 4 bases, leaving 9 bases between the germline ends. The CDR3 sequence is CASSEARGTEAFF. The CDR3 DNA sequence: TGTGCCAGCAGTGAGGCCAGGGGCACTGAAGCTTTCTTT.

The chain carries TRBV9 and TRBJ1-4, with D uncertain. Germline loops: CDR1 SGDLS, CDR2 YYNGEE. Trimming took 0 bases from V and 4 from J, leaving 10 bases between them. The CDR3 consists of 15 residues. The DNA of the CDR3 is TGTGCCAGCAGCGTAGCGGCAGACTTTAATGAAAAACTGTTTTTT. Amino acid sequence: CASSVAADFNEKLFF.

The rearrangement joins TRBV7-9 to TRBJ1-1, with TRBD1 identical over 7 bases. The CDR3 runs to 16 residues. Germline lookup yields CDR1 SEHNR and CDR2 FQNEAQ (reference sequence). J gave up 4 bases and V 5 bases, and 13 bases lay outside the gene matches. Written as DNA, the CDR3 is TGTGCCAGCAGCGGGGCCGGGACAGATAATCGCACTGAAGCTTTCTTT. Protein product: CASSGAGTDNRTEAFF.

V gene TRBV10-1 combines with J gene TRBJ2-1; TRBD1 agrees at 9 bases. The V gene end was trimmed by 5 bases and the J gene end by 4 bases; junction bases not matched to a gene: 6. This CDR3 has 15 amino acids. Germline lookup yields CDR1 WNHNN and CDR2 SYGVQD (reference sequence). This CDR3 is CASSPGQGRYNEQFF. CDR3 bases: TGCGCCAGCAGTCCTGGACAGGGGCGGTACAATGAGCAGTTCTTC.